A single sample gave rise to the 29 T cell receptor beta chains below, sequenced in a study of shared clonotypes between healthy human individuals. Profiling relied on immunoSEQ multiplex PCR, and the TCRdb table lists in-frame clones only, not all of them. Of some 2,500,000 clones in the sample, roughly 93% were seen once. Sequenced: naive CD4+ T cells from PBMCs. This sample's subset: CD45RA+ positively selected. The receptors originated from a man aged 18 to 30 in good health. Some clones in this sample may be carry-over from other donors' samples.

This clone has only a few counts. The chain employs TRBV28 and TRBJ1-1, with 10 positions matching TRBD1. CDR3 size: 15 residues. CDR1 is MDHEN, CDR2 SYDVKM, per germline. The V segment lost 5 bases and the J segment 0 bases; nucleotides outside the gene matches: 3. The CDR3 loop reads CASSDRGRLNTEAFF. In nucleotides, the CDR3 is TGTGCCAGCAGTGACAGGGGGCGCCTGAACACTGAAGCTTTCTTT.

This clone showed up just once. The chain combines TRBV10-3 with TRBJ2-5; D is unclear. The germline gives CDR1 ENHRY, CDR2 SYGVKD. The CDR3 length is 14 residues. V gave up 0 bases and J gave up 5 bases, with 10 bases separating them. CDR3 nucleotide sequence: TGTGCCATCAGTGAGTCTTCAGGCCGGGAGACCCAGTACTTC. Translation gives CAISESSGRETQYF.

This chain links TRBV25-1 with TRBJ1-5; tentatively, D is TRBD1 (5 bases). Trimming stripped 1 base from V and 2 bases from J, with 15 bases between. Per germline, CDR1 MGHDK and CDR2 SYGVNS. The CDR3 sequence is 17 residues long. The chain's CDR3 is CASSEWDEGLGNQPQHF. In DNA, the CDR3 is TGTGCCAGCAGTGAATGGGATGAGGGGTTGGGCAATCAGCCCCAGCATTTT.

This clone was counted a single time. The chain carries TRBV11-1 and TRBJ2-7; the match to TRBD1 covers 9 bases. The CDR3 extends over 15 amino acids. V was clipped by 0 bases and J by 4 bases; unmatched bases: 4. Germline V gene sequence: CDR1 SGHAT, CDR2 FQDESV (reference sequence). CDR3 in DNA: TGTGCCAGCAGCTTAGCTTGGACAGGGGCATACGAGCAGTACTTC. Protein sequence: CASSLAWTGAYEQYF.

As concerns this clone: The same CDR3 is also encoded by other DNA sequences in this sample. CDR3 loop: CASSVGGDSYEQYF. DNA for the CDR3: TGTGCCAGCAGCGTAGGGGGGGACTCCTACGAGCAGTACTTC. This chain joins TRBV9 and TRBJ2-7; D is perhaps TRBD2 (6 bases). Germline V gene sequence: CDR1 SGDLS, CDR2 YYNGEE. V was trimmed by 0 bases and J by 0 bases, leaving 7 bases between them. This CDR3 has 14 amino acids.

The chain links TRBV7-9 to TRBJ1-5; a possible D gene is TRBD1 (5 bases). The V gene lost 4 bases and the J gene lost 3 bases, with 7 bases spanning the gap. Per germline, CDR1 SEHNR and CDR2 FQNEAQ (reference sequence). The CDR3 length is 13 residues. This chain's CDR3 is CASSYGTNQPQHF. In DNA, the CDR3 is TGTGCCAGCAGCTACGGGACCAATCAGCCCCAGCATTTT.

The rearrangement links TRBV28 to TRBJ1-1, with 7 nucleotides matching TRBD1. The ends lost 6 bases at V and 7 bases at J; junction bases unmatched: 8. Germline CDR1 MDHEN, CDR2 SYDVKM. CDR3 size: 13 residues. DNA for the CDR3: TGTGCCAGCAGAAACAGGGGAGAAGGTGAAGCTTTCTTT. It encodes CASRNRGEGEAFF.

The rearrangement links TRBV5-1 to TRBJ2-1; the D is unclear. Trimming took off 4 bases at V and 2 bases at J, with 13 bases between the two ends. This CDR3 has 15 amino acids. The germline V gene has CDR1 SGHRS and CDR2 YFSETQ. CDR3 region: CASSQVPGAYNEQFF. CDR3 DNA sequence: TGCGCCAGCAGCCAGGTTCCGGGCGCCTACAATGAGCAGTTCTTC.

The chain employs TRBV7-3 and TRBJ2-2; possibly TRBD1 for D (5 bases). Germline CDR1 and CDR2: SGHTA and FQGTGA. The CDR3 runs 17 residues. V was pared by 4 bases and J by 2 bases, with 17 bases between. The CDR3 spells CASSSQSGAANTGELFF. The CDR3 bases are TGTGCCAGCAGCTCCCAATCTGGGGCAGCTAACACCGGGGAGCTGTTTTTT.

The V call is TRBV6-5, the J call TRBJ1-2, with 8 bases identical to TRBD1. J was trimmed by 3 bases and V by 6 bases; bases with no gene match: 6. Germline V gene sequence: CDR1 MNHEY, CDR2 SVGAGI. The CDR3 sequence is 14 residues long. The CDR3 DNA reads as TGTGCCAGCAGCCCGGACAGGGCGCACTATGGCTACACCTTC. This encodes CASSPDRAHYGYTF.

The chain couples TRBV7-9 to TRBJ2-3; 10 bases fit TRBD2. CDR3 length: 15 amino acids. Germline V CDR1 and CDR2: SEHNR, FQNEAQ (reference sequence). V trimming: 3 bases; J trimming: 6 bases; junction bases outside the gene matches: 6. The CDR3 sequence: CASSFLAGVEDTQYF. The CDR3 DNA reads as TGTGCCAGCAGCTTCCTAGCGGGAGTGGAGGATACGCAGTATTTT.

The genes are TRBV29-1 and TRBJ2-5, with TRBD2 as a possible D gene (6 bases). CDR3 length: 13 residues. Germline CDR1 is SQVTM and CDR2 is ANQGSEA. V dropped 6 bases and J dropped 5 bases, with 16 bases sitting between them. CDR3 in amino acids: CSVGTGVVETQYF. The CDR3 DNA follows: TGCAGCGTAGGAACGGGAGTTGTGGAGACCCAGTACTTC.

The CDR3 sequence is CASSGRQAVTGELFF. CDR3 nucleotides: TGTGCCAGCTCTGGGCGACAGGCGGTCACCGGGGAGCTGTTTTTT. The rearrangement uses TRBV18 and TRBJ2-2, with D possibly matching TRBD1 (6 bases). CDR1 KGHSH and CDR2 LQKENI come from the germline V gene. Trimming pared 6 bases from V and 4 bases from J, leaving 15 bases between. This CDR3 contains 15 residues.

This clone appeared a single time. This chain joins TRBV28 and TRBJ1-4; D gene uncertain. This CDR3 region has 16 residues. Germline V gene data show CDR1 as MDHEN and CDR2 as SYDVKM. The V end was cut by 2 bases, the J end by 1 base, with 11 bases between. The chain's CDR3 is CASSLGRRRTNEKLFF. Here the CDR3 DNA reads TGTGCCAGCAGTTTAGGGCGCCGGAGAACTAATGAAAAACTGTTTTTT.

V is TRBV28 and J is TRBJ2-5, with D possibly being TRBD1 (6 bases). CDR1 and CDR2 from the germline V gene are MDHEN and SYDVKM. This CDR3 has 13 residues. V was pared by 8 bases and J by 2 bases, with 12 bases between. DNA of the CDR3: TGTGCCAGCGTTCCGGGACAACAAGAGACCCAGTACTTC. This encodes CASVPGQQETQYF.

With respect to this clone: A junction end diverges from the germline sequence, so it may reflect a read error. This chain connects TRBV6-6 to TRBJ2-1; perhaps TRBD1 as D (6 bases). CDR3 size: 9 residues. Germline values: CDR1 MNHNY, CDR2 SVGAGI (reference sequence). Written as DNA, the CDR3 is TGTGCCAGCGGGATCGAGGGGGTCTTC. Amino acid sequence: CASGIEGVF.

The gene calls are TRBV6-5 and TRBJ2-5; a possible D gene is TRBD1 (5 bases). Trimming removed 2 bases from V and 3 bases from J, with 7 bases in between. The V gene's germline CDR1 is MNHEY and CDR2 SVGAGI. This CDR3 has 13 residues. The CDR3 spells CASSYIGEETQYF. CDR3 DNA: TGTGCCAGCAGTTACATAGGGGAAGAGACCCAGTACTTC.

The chain carries TRBV6-5 and TRBJ1-2; D not resolved. Germline CDR1 reads MNHEY; CDR2 reads SVGAGI. The CDR3 covers 14 residues. V was clipped by 7 bases and J by 6 bases, with 18 bases between them. Written as DNA, the CDR3 is TGTGCCAGCAAAATGCCGGGTTCAAGTCATGGCTACACCTTC. This codes for CASKMPGSSHGYTF.

The chain links TRBV7-2 to TRBJ2-1; 8 nucleotides align to TRBD2. The germline V gene encodes CDR1 SGHTA and CDR2 FQGNSA. CDR3 length: 14 residues. The V segment lost 5 bases and the J segment 8 bases; nucleotides outside the gene matches: 8. The CDR3 reads CASSPQRELDEQFF. CDR3 bases: TGTGCCAGCAGCCCCCAGCGGGAGCTCGATGAGCAGTTCTTC.

The chain links TRBV5-1 to TRBJ2-5; 11 positions agree with TRBD2. V shed 4 bases, J shed 2 bases, and the junction held 7 bases outside the gene matches. There are 16 residues in the CDR3. The germline V gene has CDR1 SGHRS and CDR2 YFSETQ. CDR3 residues: CASSPGASGRQETQYF. DNA of the CDR3: TGCGCCAGCAGCCCGGGGGCTAGCGGGAGGCAAGAGACCCAGTACTTC.

The J gene is TRBJ1-1, the V gene TRBV28, with a possible D match to TRBD1 (6 bases). This CDR3 is built from 14 residues. V was trimmed by 4 bases and J by 5 bases, leaving 14 bases between them. Germline V lookup: CDR1 MDHEN, CDR2 SYDVKM. The CDR3 DNA reads as TGTGCCAGCAGTTCCCAGGGGATTAGGACTGAAGCTTTCTTT. The encoded protein is CASSSQGIRTEAFF.

This chain uses TRBV11-1 with TRBJ2-1, with 13 bases aligning to TRBD2. The CDR3 is 16 residues long. Trimming removed 8 bases from V and 7 bases from J; junction bases left unmatched: 11. CDR1 is SGHAT and CDR2 is FQDESV in the germline V gene (reference sequence). The CDR3 region has the DNA TGTGCCAGCTCTCGACTAGCGGGAGGAGTCGGAAATGAGCAGTTCTTC. It yields the protein CASSRLAGGVGNEQFF. Filled out from reference TRBV11-1 and TRBJ2-1, the complete variable domain reads EAEVAQSPRYKITEKSQAVAFWCDPISGHATLYWYRQILGQGPELLVQFQDESVVDDSQLPKDRFSAERLKGVDSTLKIQPAELGDSAMYLCASSRLAGGVGNEQFFGPGTRLTVL.

The genes are TRBV28 and TRBJ2-7, with 9 bases aligning to TRBD2. This CDR3 comprises 16 residues. Germline loops: CDR1 MDHEN, CDR2 SYDVKM. The trim removed 7 bases at V and 4 bases at J, leaving 14 bases unmatched. CDR3 nucleotide sequence: TGTGCCAGCACTAGCCTCGGGAGCGGGAGGAGGTACGAGCAGTACTTC. Translation gives CASTSLGSGRRYEQYF.

The chain links TRBV28 to TRBJ2-1, with TRBD2 matching 7 bases. The CDR3 is 15 residues long. Germline CDR1 reads MDHEN; CDR2 reads SYDVKM. V was clipped by 7 bases and J by 0 bases; unmatched bases: 6. DNA of the CDR3: TGTGCCAGCATCGGAGGCGGGAGCTCCTACAATGAGCAGTTCTTC. It is translated as CASIGGGSSYNEQFF. Supplemented by reference TRBV28 and TRBJ2-1, the full variable domain reads DVKVTQSSRYLVKRTGEKVFLECVQDMDHENMFWYRQDPGLGLRLIYFSYDVKMKEKGDIPEGYSVSREKKERFSLILESASTNQTSMYLCASIGGGSSYNEQFFGPGTRLTVL.

This chain connects TRBV28 to TRBJ1-4; D perhaps matches TRBD1 (6 bases). The germline gives CDR1 MDHEN, CDR2 SYDVKM. The CDR3 spans 14 residues. The V and J ends lost 2 bases and 8 bases respectively, with 12 bases between them. The CDR3 protein is CASSLPGALEKLFF. In DNA form, the CDR3 reads TGTGCCAGCAGTTTACCAGGGGCCCTGGAAAAACTGTTTTTT.

In this sample, this clone turned up once. The chain combines TRBV6-5 with TRBJ2-5; 9 nucleotides match TRBD2. The V gene's germline CDR1 is MNHEY and CDR2 SVGAGI. The CDR3 totals 16 residues. Trimming took 0 bases from V and 2 from J; bases not matched to a gene: 4. CDR3 amino acids: CASSYSWSGGQETQYF. CDR3 DNA: TGTGCCAGCAGTTACTCCTGGAGCGGGGGGCAAGAGACCCAGTACTTC.

Points on this clone: Other DNA sequences in the same sample also yield this CDR3. The V and J genes are TRBV20-1 and TRBJ2-1, with a weak D call TRBD1 (5 bases). Trimming removed 0 bases from V and 9 bases from J, with 6 bases in between. CDR3 length: 11 amino acids. From germline, CDR1 is DFQATT and CDR2 SNEGSKA (reference sequence). The DNA of the CDR3 is TGCAGTGCTAGAGATAGGGGTGAGCAGTTCTTC. As protein: CSARDRGEQFF.

To note about this clone: The sample contains more than one DNA sequence encoding this CDR3. This chain connects TRBV9 to TRBJ2-7; 9 positions match TRBD2. Germline CDR1 reads SGDLS; CDR2 reads YYNGEE. Unmatched junction bases numbered 3, after V lost 0 bases and J lost 2 bases. This CDR3 contains 15 residues. CDR3 sequence reads: CASSVGSSGTYEQYF. CDR3 bases: TGTGCCAGCAGCGTAGGATCTAGCGGGACCTACGAGCAGTACTTC.

This clone was observed a single time. CDR3 nucleotide sequence: TGTGCCAGCAGCTTACCCCTAGCGGCGCTACTGTATTTT. Protein: CASSLPLAALLYF. The rearrangement uses TRBV5-6 and TRBJ2-3; the match to TRBD2 covers 7 bases. V was pared by 2 bases and J by 14 bases, with 11 bases of the junction left unmatched. The germline CDR1 and CDR2 sequences are SGHDT and YYEEEE. The CDR3 runs to 13 residues.